The sequence of this TCR beta chain was determined in a study of regulatory T cells in long-lasting Graves disease. Sequencing libraries for TCR beta were prepared with iRepertoire HTBI primers and Arm-PCR of CDR3 regions. TCRdb independently ran MiXCR on the multiplex PCR reads; one entry per CDR3 protein. The table includes over 450,000 distinct CDR3 sequences, under 25% detected once. As for this clonotype: Its antigen remains unidentified.

Germline assignment: CDR1 SGHDT and CDR2 YYEEEE. Trimming shortened V by 0 bases and J by 0 bases, and 16 bases separated the two germline ends. The CDR3 is 19 residues long. Time point in this sample: persistent/refractory GD, antithyroid drugs over 5 years with positive TRAb. Making the TCR library involved RNA that had been extracted from PBMCs. It was American Thyroid Association guidelines that determined Graves' disease diagnosis. Study results and caveats: Persistent Graves' patients had lower TCR diversity than newly diagnosed ones. Persistent disease preferred TRBV28, TRBJ1-2 and TRBJ2-5.

The chain recombines TRBV5-6 with TRBJ2-6; tentatively, D is TRBD1 (6 bases). The sequence was obtained from a female donor with Graves disease. Here the sequenced sample was peripheral blood mononuclear cells (PBMCs), taken when the disease was refractory, from a patient treated with antithyroid drugs. CDR3 sequence reads: CASSLVFPQGPSGANVLTF. The CDR3 coding sequence is TGTGCCAGCAGCTTGGTATTTCCGCAGGGGCCCTCTGGGGCCAACGTCCTGACTTTC.